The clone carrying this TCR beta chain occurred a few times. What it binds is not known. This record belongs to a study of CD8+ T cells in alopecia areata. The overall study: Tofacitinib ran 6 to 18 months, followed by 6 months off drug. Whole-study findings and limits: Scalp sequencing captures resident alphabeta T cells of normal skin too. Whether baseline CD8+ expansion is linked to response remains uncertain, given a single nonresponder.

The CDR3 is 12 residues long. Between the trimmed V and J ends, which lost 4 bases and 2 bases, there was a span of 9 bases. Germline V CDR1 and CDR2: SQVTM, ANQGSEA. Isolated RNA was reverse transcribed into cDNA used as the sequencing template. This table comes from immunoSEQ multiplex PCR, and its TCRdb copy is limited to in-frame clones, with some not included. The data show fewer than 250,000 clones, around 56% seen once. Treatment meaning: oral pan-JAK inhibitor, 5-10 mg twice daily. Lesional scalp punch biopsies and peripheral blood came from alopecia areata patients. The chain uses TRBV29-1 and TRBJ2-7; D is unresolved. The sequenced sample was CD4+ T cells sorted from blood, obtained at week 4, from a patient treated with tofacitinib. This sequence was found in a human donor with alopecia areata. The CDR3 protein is CSVGLGPYEQYF. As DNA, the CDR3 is TGCAGCGTTGGGTTGGGTCCCTACGAGCAGTACTTC.